The clone carrying this T cell receptor (beta chain) was recorded once. Its target is unknown. Deep-level assay runs were performed. Data came from immunoSEQ multiplex PCR; TCRdb stores just in-frame clones and leaves some out. The sample records under 2.5 million clones, approximately 90% being singletons. This sample is part of a study of shared clonotypes between healthy human individuals. Study-wide results and caveats: Non-shared clonotypes had lower generation probabilities than clonotypes shared by all four sorted-subset donors.

Germline loops: CDR1 SNHLY, CDR2 FYNNEI. The CDR3 totals 17 residues. V gave up 5 bases and J gave up 4 bases, with 23 bases separating them. This clonotype originated in a man aged 18 to 29 in good health. Some clones in this sample may be carry-over from other donors' samples. Sequenced input: naive CD4+ T cells from PBMCs. The subset denotes: CD45RA+ positively selected. The J gene is TRBJ1-2, the V gene TRBV2, with a weak D call TRBD1 (5 bases). The CDR3 DNA is TGTGCCAGCAGTCGATACCCGACCGGGACGGCTATCTATGGCTACACCTTC. Its protein is CASSRYPTGTAIYGYTF.